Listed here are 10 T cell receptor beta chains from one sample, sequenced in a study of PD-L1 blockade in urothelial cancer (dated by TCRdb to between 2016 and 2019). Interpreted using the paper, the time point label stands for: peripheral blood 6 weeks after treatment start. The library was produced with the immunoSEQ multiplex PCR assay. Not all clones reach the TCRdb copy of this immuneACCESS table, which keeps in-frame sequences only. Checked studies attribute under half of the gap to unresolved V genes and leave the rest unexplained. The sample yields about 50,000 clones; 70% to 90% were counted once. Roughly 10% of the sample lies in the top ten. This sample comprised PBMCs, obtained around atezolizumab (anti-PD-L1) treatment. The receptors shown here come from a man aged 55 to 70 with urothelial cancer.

The CDR3 bases are TGTGCCAGCAAAGGGACAGTGAACACCGGGGAGCTGTTTTTT. Amino acid sequence: CASKGTVNTGELFF. This sequence joins TRBV6-5 and TRBJ2-2, with 7 nucleotides matching TRBD1. Germline V gives CDR1 MNHEY, CDR2 SVGAGI. V lost 7 bases, J lost 1 base, and 3 bases stayed unmatched. The CDR3 runs to 14 residues.

CDR3 amino acids: CASSVQGLANTGELFF. Written as DNA, the CDR3 is TGTGCCAGCAGTGTTCAGGGATTAGCGAACACCGGGGAGCTGTTTTTT. The chain recombines TRBV6-1 with TRBJ2-2; maybe TRBD1 (5 bases). The CDR3 sequence is 16 residues long. Trimming cost V 4 bases and J 0 bases, with 12 bases left between them. Germline V gene sequence: CDR1 MNHNS, CDR2 SASEGT.

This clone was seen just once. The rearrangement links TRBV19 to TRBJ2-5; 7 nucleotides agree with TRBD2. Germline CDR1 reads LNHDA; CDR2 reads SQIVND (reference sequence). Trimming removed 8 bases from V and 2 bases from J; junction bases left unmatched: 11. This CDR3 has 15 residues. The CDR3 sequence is CASHPGRGRQETQYF. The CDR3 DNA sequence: TGTGCCAGTCACCCCGGGCGGGGGAGACAAGAGACCCAGTACTTC.

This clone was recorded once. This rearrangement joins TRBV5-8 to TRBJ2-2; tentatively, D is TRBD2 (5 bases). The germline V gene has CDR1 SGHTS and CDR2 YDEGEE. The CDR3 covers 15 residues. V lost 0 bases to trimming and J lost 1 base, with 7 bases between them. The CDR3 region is CASSLVGENTGELFF. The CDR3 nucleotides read TGTGCCAGCAGCTTGGTCGGGGAGAACACCGGGGAGCTGTTTTTT. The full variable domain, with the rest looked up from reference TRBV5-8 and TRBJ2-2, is EAGVTQSPTHLIKTRGQQATLRCSPISGHTSVYWYQQALGLGLQFLLWYDEGEERNRGNFPPRFSGRQFPNYSSELNVNALELEDSALYLCASSLVGENTGELFFGEGSRLTVL.

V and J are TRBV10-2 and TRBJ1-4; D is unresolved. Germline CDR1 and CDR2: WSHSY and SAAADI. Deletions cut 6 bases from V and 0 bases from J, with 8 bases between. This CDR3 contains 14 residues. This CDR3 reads CASRTPATNEKLFF. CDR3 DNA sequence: TGCGCCAGCAGGACTCCGGCAACTAATGAAAAACTGTTTTTT.

The CDR3 protein is CASSTDRAKAEAFF. The DNA of the CDR3 is TGTGCCAGCAGCACGGACAGGGCTAAAGCTGAAGCTTTCTTT. The chain links TRBV6-5 to TRBJ1-1; 8 nucleotides match TRBD1. The V and J ends lost 6 bases and 6 bases, in that order; junction bases with no gene match: 9. CDR3 size: 14 residues. The germline V gene has CDR1 MNHEY and CDR2 SVGAGI.

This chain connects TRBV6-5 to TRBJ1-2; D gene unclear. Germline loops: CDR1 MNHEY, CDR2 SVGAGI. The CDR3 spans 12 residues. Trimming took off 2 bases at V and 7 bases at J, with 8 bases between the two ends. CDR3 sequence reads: CASSYPSGGYTF. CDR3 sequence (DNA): TGTGCCAGCAGTTACCCCAGCGGTGGCTACACCTTC.

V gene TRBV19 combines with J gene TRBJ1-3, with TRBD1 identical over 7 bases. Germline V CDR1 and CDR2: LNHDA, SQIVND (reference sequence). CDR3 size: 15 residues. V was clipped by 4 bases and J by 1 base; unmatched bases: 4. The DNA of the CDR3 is TGTGCCAGTAGTACGGACAGGATTTCTGGAAACACCATATATTTT. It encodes CASSTDRISGNTIYF.

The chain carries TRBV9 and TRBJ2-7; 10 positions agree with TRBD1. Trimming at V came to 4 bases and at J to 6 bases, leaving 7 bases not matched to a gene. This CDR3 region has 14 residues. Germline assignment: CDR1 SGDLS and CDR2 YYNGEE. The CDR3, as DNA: TGTGCCAGCAGCCCGACAGGGGGCCCGGGCGAGCAGTACTTC. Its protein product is CASSPTGGPGEQYF.

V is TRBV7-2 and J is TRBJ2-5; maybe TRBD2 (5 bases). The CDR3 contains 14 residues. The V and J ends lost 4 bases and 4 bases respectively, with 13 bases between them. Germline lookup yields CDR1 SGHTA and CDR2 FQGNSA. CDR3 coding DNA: TGTGCCAGCAGCTCCTCAACTAGGGCAGAGACCCAGTACTTC. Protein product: CASSSSTRAETQYF.